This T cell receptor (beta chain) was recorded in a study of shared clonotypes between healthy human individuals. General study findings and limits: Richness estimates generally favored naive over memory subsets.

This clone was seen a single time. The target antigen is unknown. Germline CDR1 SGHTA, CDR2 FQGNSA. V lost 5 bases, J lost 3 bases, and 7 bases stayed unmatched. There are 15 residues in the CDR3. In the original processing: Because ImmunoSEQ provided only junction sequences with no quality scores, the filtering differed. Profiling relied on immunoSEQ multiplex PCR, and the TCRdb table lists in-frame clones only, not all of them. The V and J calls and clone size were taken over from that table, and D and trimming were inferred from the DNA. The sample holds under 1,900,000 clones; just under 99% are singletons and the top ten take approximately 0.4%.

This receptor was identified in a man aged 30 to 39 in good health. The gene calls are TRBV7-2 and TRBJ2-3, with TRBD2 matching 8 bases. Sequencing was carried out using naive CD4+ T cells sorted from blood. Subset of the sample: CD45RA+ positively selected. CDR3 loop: CASSVSSGFTDTQYF. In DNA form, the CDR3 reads TGTGCCAGCAGCGTATCTAGCGGGTTTACAGATACGCAGTATTTT.